These T cell receptor beta chains were read from a single sample in a study of CD8+CD57+ T cells in acquired aplastic anemia. MiXCR, applied by TCRdb to the reads, yields one record per CDR3 protein. Of 450,000 to 600,000 distinct CDR3 sequences listed, over 25% are singletons. Sequenced: sorted CD4+, CD8+, or CD8+CD57+ T cells (not recorded which) from PBMCs. The origin of the receptors is a human donor with aplastic anemia. Both conserved end residues are part of each CDR3. The D gene is left open where the match is weak. Not all rows give a size; the values are once, few, many and, for expanded clones, a class.

j_gene | v_gene | d_gene | abundance | CDR3nt | CDR3aa
TRBJ2-3 | TRBV7-6 | TRBD2 | NA | TGTGCCAGCAGCCCACGGGGGGTAACTGGTCAGTATTTT | CASSPRGVTGQYF
TRBJ2-2 | TRBV25-1 | NA | many | TGTGCCAGCAGAGACGAAATCGGACTCACCGGGGAGCTGTTTTTT | CASRDEIGLTGELFF
TRBJ1-1 | TRBV20-1 | NA | few | TGCAGTGCTAGCCCACCTACAGGGAAGTACACTGAAGCTTTCTTT | CSASPPTGKYTEAFF
TRBJ2-1 | TRBV24-1 | NA | many | TGTGCCACCAGTGATTTGAAGGTGTGGGAGTTTTACCATGAGCAGTTCTTC | CATSDLKVWEFYHEQFF
TRBJ1-5 | TRBV19 | TRBD1 | NA | TGTGTCAGTAGGGGGACAGGGGGCTTAAGCAATCAGCCCCAGCATTTT | CVSRGTGGLSNQPQHF
TRBJ2-7 | TRBV12-3/TRBV12-4 | TRBD1 | many | TGTGCCAGCAGGGGGACAGGGTCCTACGAGCAGTACTTC | CASRGTGSYEQYF
TRBJ1-4 | TRBV7-9 | NA | few | TGTGCCAGCAGCTCGACAGTGAATGAAAAACTGTTTTTT | CASSSTVNEKLFF
TRBJ1-4 | TRBV6-1 | TRBD1 | NA | TGTGCCAGCAGTCCGACGACCGGTGGGACAGGGGACGAAAAACTGTTTTTT | CASSPTTGGTGDEKLFF
TRBJ2-5 | TRBV12-3/TRBV12-4 | NA | few | TGTGCCAGCAGTTTGGGTCCTGGAGAGACCCAGTACTTC | CASSLGPGETQYF
TRBJ1-6 | TRBV5-1 | NA | many | TGCGCCAGCAGCTTGGACGGGGGAAGTAACAATTCACCCCTCCACTTT | CASSLDGGSNNSPLHF
TRBJ1-5 | TRBV20-1 | NA | NA | TGCAGTGCTAGAGGTGAGGGAATTAGCAATCAGCCCCAGCATTTT | CSARGEGISNQPQHF
TRBJ2-1 | TRBV9 | TRBD2 | NA | TGTGCCAGCAGCGTAGTTGCGGGAGGGAGAAACAATGAGCAGTTCTTC | CASSVVAGGRNNEQFF
TRBJ2-1 | TRBV11-2 | NA | few | TGTGCCAGCAGCTCCTCCGGGACTCCTAATGAGCAGTTCTTC | CASSSSGTPNEQFF
TRBJ2-5 | TRBV24-1 | NA | many | TGTGCCACCAGTGACTATCAAGAGACCCAGTACTTC | CATSDYQETQYF
TRBJ1-1 | TRBV5-4 | NA | NA | TGTGCCAGCAGTCGACGGGACACCCCTGAAGCTTTCTTT | CASSRRDTPEAFF
TRBJ1-4 | TRBV6-1 | NA | few | TGTGCCAGCAGCAATACCGGGAACGAAAAACTGTTTTTT | CASSNTGNEKLFF
TRBJ1-5 | TRBV7-2 | NA | many | TGTGCCAGCAGCTTAGCGCGTTTCCCGTTCAATCAGCCCCAGCATTTT | CASSLARFPFNQPQHF
TRBJ2-6 | TRBV7-9 | NA | NA | TGTGCCAGCAGCCCGCGGGCCAACGTCCTGACTTTC | CASSPRANVLTF
TRBJ2-6 | TRBV6-5 | NA | NA | TGTCCCAGCAGTTACGAGGCTGGGGCCAACGTCCTGACTTTC | CPSSYEAGANVLTF
TRBJ2-7 | TRBV5-1 | NA | many | TGCGCCAGCAGCTTGGATTCTGAGCAGTACTTC | CASSLDSEQYF
TRBJ1-3 | TRBV30 | NA | NA | TGTGCCTGGGACAGTGGAAACACCATATATTTT | CAWDSGNTIYF
TRBJ1-5 | TRBV19 | NA | few | TGTGCCAGTAGTATTCGGGACTACAATCAGCCCCAGCATTTT | CASSIRDYNQPQHF
TRBJ2-7 | TRBV10-3 | TRBD2 | once | TGTGCCACTGGACTAGCGGGACCCAACTACGAGCAGTACTTC | CATGLAGPNYEQYF